Below, one T cell receptor beta chain is given with its context. This specimen includes other DNA sequences encoding the same CDR3. These data belong to a study of blood T cell repertoires in COVID-19. Across the whole study: The samples span acute and convalescent COVID-19 from the United States, Italy and Spain.

The CDR3 consists of 14 residues. Germline CDR1 MNHEY, CDR2 SVGAGI. V shed 5 bases and J 1 base; nucleotides not matched to a gene: 3. Data came from immunoSEQ multiplex PCR; TCRdb stores just in-frame clones and leaves some out. Of around 290,000 clones detected, just over 90% appear once; the ten largest clones hold 2.2%. While infection was still active, Seattle patients were enrolled and then followed longitudinally. The rearrangement joins TRBV6-5 to TRBJ2-7, with TRBD1 matching 9 bases. Sequencing input: peripheral blood. This receptor was obtained from a woman younger than 45 with COVID-19, enrolled during active disease. CDR3 nucleotide sequence: TGTGCCAGCAGTACGGACAGGGGATCCTACGAGCAGTACTTC. It encodes CASSTDRGSYEQYF.